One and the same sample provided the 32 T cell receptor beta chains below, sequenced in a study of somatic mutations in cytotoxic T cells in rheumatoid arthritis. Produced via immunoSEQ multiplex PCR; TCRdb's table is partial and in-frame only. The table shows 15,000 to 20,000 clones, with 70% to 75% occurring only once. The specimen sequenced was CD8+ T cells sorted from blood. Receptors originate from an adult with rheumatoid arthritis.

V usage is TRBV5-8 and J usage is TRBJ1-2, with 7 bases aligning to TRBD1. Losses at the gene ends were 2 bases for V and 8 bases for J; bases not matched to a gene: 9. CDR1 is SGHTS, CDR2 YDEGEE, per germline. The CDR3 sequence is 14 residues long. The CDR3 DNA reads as TGTGCCAGCAGCTTACAGGGGTTACGGGCGGGCTACACCTTC. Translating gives CASSLQGLRAGYTF.

Written as DNA, the CDR3 is TGCGCCAGCAGTGAGCCGGGACCCCCTGCCGAGCAGTACTTC. It codes for CASSEPGPPAEQYF. The V gene is TRBV10-2, the J gene TRBJ2-7; D possibly uses TRBD1 or TRBD2 (5 bases each). This CDR3 is built from 14 residues. V lost 2 bases to trimming and J lost 6 bases, with 14 bases between them. The V gene's germline CDR1 is WSHSY and CDR2 SAAADI.

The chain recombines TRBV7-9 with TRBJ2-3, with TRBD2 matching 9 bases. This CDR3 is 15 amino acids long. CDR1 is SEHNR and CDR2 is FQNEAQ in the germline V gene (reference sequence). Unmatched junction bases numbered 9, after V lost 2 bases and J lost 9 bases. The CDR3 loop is CASSLIAGAGGTQYF. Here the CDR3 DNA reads TGTGCCAGCAGCTTAATAGCGGGAGCGGGAGGCACGCAGTATTTT.

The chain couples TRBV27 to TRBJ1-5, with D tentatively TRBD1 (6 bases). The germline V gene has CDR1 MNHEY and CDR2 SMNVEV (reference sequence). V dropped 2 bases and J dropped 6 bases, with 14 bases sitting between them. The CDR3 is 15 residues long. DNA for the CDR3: TGTGCCAGCAGTTTAATGGGGGGCCGCAGTCAGCCCCAGCATTTT. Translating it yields CASSLMGGRSQPQHF.

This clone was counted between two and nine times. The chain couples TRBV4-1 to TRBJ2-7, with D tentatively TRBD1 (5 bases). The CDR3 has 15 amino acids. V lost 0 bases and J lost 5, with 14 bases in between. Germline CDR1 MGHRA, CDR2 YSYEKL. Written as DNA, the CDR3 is TGCGCCAGCAGCCAAGAGCAGGGTTGGTCCGACGAGCAGTACTTC. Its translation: CASSQEQGWSDEQYF.

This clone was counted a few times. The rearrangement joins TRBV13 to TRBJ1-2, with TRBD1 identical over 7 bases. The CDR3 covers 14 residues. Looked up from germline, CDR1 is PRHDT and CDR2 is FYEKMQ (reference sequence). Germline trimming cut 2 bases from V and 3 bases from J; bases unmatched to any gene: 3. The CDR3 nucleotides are TGTGCCAGCAGCTTACCAGGGACAGACTATGGCTACACCTTC. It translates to CASSLPGTDYGYTF.

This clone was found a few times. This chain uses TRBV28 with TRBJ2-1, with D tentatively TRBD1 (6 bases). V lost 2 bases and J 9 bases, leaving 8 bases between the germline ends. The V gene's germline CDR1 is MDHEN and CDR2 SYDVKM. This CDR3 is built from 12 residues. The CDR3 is CASSLPRGEQFF. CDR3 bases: TGTGCCAGCAGTTTACCCAGGGGTGAGCAGTTCTTC.

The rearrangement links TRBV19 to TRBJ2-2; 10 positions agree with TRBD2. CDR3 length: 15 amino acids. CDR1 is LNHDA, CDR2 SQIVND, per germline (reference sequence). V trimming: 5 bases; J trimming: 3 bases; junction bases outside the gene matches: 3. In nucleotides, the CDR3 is TGTGCCAGTAGTTCCCTAGCGGGAGACACCGGGGAGCTGTTTTTT. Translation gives CASSSLAGDTGELFF. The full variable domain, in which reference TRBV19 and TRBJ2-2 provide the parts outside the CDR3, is DGGITQSPKYLFRKEGQNVTLSCEQNLNHDAMYWYRQDPGQGLRLIYYSQIVNDFQKGDIAEGYSVSREKKESFPLTVTSAQKNPTAFYLCASSSLAGDTGELFFGEGSRLTVL.

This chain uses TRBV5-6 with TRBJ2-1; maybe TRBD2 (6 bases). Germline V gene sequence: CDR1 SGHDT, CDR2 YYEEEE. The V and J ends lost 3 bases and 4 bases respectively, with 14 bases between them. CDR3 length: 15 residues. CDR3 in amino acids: CASSSDWGGYNEQFF. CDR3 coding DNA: TGTGCCAGCAGCTCCGACTGGGGAGGATACAATGAGCAGTTCTTC.

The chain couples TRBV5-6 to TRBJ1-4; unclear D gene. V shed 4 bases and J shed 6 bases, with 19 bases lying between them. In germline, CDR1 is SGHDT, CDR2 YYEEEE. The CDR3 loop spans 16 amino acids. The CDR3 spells CASSLAYPEVDEKLFF. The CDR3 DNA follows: TGTGCCAGCAGCCTCGCCTACCCTGAAGTAGATGAAAAACTGTTTTTT.

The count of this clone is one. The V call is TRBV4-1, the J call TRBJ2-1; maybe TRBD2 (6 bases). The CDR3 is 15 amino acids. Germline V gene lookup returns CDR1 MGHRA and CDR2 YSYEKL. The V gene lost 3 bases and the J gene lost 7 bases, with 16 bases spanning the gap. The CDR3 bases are TGCGCCAGCAGCCAGCCGCGGGACCCCACTAATGAGCAGTTCTTC. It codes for CASSQPRDPTNEQFF.

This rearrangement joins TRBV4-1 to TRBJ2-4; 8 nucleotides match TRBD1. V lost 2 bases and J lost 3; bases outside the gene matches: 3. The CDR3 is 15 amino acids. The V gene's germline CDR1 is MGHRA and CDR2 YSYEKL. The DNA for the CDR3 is TGCGCCAGCAGCCAACCGGGACAGGTCAAAAACATTCAGTACTTC. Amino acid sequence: CASSQPGQVKNIQYF.

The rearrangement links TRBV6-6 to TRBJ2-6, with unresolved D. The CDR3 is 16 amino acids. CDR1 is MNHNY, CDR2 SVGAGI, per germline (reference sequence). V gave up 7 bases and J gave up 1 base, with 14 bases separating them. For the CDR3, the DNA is TGTGCCAGCACAACTGGGGTCCTTTCTGGGGCCAACGTCCTGACTTTC. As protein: CASTTGVLSGANVLTF.

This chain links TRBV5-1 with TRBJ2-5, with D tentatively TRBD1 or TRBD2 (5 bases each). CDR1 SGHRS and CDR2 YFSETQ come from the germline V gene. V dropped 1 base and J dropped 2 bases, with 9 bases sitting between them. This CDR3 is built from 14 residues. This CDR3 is CASSLFGAQETQYF. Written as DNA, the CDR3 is TGCGCCAGCAGCTTGTTCGGGGCTCAAGAGACCCAGTACTTC.

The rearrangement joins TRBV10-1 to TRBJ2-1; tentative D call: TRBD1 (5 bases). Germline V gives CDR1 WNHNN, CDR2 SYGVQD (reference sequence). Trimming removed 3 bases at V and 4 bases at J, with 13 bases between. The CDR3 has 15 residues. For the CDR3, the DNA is TGCGCCAGCAGTGAAAATAGGGGCCATTACAATGAGCAGTTCTTC. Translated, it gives CASSENRGHYNEQFF.

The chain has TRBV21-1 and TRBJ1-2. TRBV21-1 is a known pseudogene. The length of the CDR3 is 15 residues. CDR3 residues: CASSKVLRDHYGYTF. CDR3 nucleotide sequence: TGTGCCAGCAGCAAAGTTCTAAGGGACCACTATGGCTACACCTTC.

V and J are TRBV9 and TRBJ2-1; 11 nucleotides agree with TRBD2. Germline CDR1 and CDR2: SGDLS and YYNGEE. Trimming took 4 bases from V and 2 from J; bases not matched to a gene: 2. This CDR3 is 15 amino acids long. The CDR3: CASSLTSGAYNEQFF. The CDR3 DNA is TGTGCCAGCAGCCTGACTAGCGGGGCCTACAATGAGCAGTTCTTC. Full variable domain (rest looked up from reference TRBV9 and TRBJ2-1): DSGVTQTPKHLITATGQRVTLRCSPRSGDLSVYWYQQSLDQGLQFLIQYYNGEERAKGNILERFSAQQFPDLHSELNLSSLELGDSALYFCASSLTSGAYNEQFFGPGTRLTVL.

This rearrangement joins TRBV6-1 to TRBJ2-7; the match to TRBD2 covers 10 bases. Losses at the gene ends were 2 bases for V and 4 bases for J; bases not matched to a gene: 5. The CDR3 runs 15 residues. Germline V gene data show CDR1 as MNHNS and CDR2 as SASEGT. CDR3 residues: CASSEISGGPYEQYF. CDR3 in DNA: TGTGCCAGCAGTGAAATTAGCGGGGGGCCTTACGAGCAGTACTTC.

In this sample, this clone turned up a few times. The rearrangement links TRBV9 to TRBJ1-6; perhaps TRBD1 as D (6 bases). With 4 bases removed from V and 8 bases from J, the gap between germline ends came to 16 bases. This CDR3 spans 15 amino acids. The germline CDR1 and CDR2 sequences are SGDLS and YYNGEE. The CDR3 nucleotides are TGTGCCAGCAGCCCACAGGGCGCGCCTTATTCACCCCTCCACTTT. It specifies CASSPQGAPYSPLHF.

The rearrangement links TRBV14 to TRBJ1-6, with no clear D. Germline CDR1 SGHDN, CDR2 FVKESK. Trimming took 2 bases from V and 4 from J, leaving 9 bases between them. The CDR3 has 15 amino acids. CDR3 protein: CASSQSEAYNSPLHF. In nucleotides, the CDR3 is TGTGCCAGCAGCCAATCGGAGGCATATAATTCACCCCTCCACTTT.

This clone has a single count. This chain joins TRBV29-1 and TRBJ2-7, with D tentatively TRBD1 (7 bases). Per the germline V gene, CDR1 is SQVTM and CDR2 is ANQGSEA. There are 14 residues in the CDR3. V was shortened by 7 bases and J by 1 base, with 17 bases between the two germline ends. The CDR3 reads CSASTGRISYEQYF. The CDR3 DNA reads TGCAGCGCCTCGACAGGGAGGATTTCCTACGAGCAGTACTTC.

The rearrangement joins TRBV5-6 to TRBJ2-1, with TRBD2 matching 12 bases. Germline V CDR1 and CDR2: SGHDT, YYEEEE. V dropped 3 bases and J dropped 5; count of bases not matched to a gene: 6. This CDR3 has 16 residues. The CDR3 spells CASSSGGLAGNNEQFF. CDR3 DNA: TGTGCCAGCAGCTCGGGGGGACTAGCGGGCAACAATGAGCAGTTCTTC. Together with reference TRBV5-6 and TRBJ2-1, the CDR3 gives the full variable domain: DAGVTQSPTHLIKTRGQQVTLRCSPKSGHDTVSWYQQALGQGPQFIFQYYEEEERQRGNFPDRFSGHQFPNYSSELNVNALLLGDSALYLCASSSGGLAGNNEQFFGPGTRLTVL.

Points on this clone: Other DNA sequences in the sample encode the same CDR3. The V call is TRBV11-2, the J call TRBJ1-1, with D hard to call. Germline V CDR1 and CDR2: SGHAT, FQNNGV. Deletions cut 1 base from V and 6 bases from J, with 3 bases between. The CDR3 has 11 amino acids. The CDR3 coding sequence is TGTGCCAGCAGCTTAGTGGCTGAAGCTTTCTTT. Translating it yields CASSLVAEAFF.

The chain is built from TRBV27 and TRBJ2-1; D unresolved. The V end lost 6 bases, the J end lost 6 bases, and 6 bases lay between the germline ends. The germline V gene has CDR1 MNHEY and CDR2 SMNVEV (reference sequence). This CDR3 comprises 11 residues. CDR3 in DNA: TGTGCCAGCAGCGGATCCAATGAGCAGTTCTTC. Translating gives CASSGSNEQFF.

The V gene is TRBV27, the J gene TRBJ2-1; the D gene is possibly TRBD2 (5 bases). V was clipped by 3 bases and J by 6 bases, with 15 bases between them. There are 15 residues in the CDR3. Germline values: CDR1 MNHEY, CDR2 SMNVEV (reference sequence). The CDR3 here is CASSLRAHPSNEQFF. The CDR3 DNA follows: TGTGCCAGCAGTTTGAGGGCTCACCCCTCCAATGAGCAGTTCTTC.

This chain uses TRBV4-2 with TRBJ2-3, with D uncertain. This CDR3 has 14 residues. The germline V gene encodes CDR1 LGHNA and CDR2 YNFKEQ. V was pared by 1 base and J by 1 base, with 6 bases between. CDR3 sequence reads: CASSQGAGTDTQYF. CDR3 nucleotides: TGTGCCAGCAGCCAAGGTGCAGGCACAGATACGCAGTATTTT.

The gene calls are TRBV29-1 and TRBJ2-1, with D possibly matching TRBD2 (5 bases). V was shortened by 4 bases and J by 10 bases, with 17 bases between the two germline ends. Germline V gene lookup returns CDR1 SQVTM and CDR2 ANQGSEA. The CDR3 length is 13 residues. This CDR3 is CSVGAAVAPEQFF. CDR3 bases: TGCAGCGTTGGAGCGGCCGTCGCCCCGGAGCAGTTCTTC.

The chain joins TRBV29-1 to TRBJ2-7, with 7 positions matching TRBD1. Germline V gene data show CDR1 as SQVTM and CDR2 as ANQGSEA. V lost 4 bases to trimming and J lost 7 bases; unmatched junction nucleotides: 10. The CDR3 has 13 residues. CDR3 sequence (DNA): TGCAGCGTTGGGGCCGTAGACAGGGTAGAGCAGTACTTC. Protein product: CSVGAVDRVEQYF.

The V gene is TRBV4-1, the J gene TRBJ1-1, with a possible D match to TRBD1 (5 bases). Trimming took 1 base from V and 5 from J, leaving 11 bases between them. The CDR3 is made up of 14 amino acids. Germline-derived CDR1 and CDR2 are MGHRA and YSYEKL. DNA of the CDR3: TGCGCCAGCAGCCAAGTAGCCAGGGTTACTGAAGCTTTCTTT. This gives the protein CASSQVARVTEAFF.

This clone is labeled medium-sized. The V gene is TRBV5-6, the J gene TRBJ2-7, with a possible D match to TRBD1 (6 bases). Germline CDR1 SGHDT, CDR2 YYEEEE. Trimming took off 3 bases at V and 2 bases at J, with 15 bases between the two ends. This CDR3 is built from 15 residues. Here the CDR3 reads CASSYGTPNTYEQYF. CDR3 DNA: TGTGCCAGCAGCTACGGGACACCTAACACCTACGAGCAGTACTTC.

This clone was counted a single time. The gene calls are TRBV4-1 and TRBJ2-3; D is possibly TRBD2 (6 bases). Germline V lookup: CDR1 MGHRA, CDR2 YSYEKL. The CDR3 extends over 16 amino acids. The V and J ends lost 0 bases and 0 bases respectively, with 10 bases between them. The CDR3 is CASSQERGTSTDTQYF. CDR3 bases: TGCGCCAGCAGCCAAGAACGGGGGACTAGCACAGATACGCAGTATTTT.

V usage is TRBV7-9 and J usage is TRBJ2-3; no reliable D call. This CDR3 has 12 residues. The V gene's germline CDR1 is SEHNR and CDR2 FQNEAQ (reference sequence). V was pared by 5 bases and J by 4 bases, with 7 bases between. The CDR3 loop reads CASSPRADTQYF. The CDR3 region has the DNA TGTGCCAGCAGCCCCCGGGCAGATACGCAGTATTTT.